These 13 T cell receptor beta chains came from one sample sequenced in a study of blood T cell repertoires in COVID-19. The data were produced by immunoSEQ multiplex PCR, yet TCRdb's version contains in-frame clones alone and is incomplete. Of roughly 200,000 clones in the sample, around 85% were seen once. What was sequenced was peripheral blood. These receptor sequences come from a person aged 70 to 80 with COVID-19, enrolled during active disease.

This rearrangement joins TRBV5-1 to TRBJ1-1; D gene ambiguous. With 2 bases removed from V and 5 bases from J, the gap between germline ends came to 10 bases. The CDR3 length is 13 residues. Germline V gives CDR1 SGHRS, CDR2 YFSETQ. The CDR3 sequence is CASSLMGGTEAFF. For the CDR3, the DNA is TGCGCCAGCAGCTTAATGGGCGGGACTGAAGCTTTCTTT.

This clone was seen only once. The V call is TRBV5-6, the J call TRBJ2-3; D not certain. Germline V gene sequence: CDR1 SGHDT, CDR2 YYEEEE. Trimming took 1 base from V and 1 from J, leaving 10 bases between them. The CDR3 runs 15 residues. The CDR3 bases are TGTGCCAGCAGCTTGAACTCCCGAGGCACAGATACGCAGTATTTT. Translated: CASSLNSRGTDTQYF.

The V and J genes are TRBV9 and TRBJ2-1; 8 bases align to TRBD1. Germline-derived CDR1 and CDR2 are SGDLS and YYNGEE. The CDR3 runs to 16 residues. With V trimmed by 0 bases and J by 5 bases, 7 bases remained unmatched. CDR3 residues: CASSVGQGASNNEQFF. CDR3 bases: TGTGCCAGCAGCGTAGGTCAGGGGGCGTCCAACAATGAGCAGTTCTTC.

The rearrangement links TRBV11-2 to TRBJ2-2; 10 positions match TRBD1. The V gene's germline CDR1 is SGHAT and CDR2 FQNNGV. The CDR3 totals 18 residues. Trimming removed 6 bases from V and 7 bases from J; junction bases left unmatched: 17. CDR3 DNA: TGTGCCAGCAGGTCCAGTCTTGACGTGGGACAGGGGATCGGGGAGCTGTTTTTT. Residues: CASRSSLDVGQGIGELFF.

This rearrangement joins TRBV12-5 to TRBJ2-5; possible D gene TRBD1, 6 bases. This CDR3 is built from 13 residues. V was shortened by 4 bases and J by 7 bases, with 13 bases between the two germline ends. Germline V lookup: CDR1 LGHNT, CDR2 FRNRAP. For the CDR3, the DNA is TGTGCTAGTGGTTACTCAGGGGCTGGGACCCAGTACTTC. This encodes CASGYSGAGTQYF.

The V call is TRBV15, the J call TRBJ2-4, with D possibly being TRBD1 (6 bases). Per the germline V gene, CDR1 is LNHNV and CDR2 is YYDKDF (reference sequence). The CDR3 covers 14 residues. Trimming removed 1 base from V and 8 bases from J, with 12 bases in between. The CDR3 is CATSRVAGVDIQYF. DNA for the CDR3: TGTGCCACCAGCAGAGTTGCAGGGGTGGACATTCAGTACTTC.

The CDR3 spells CASSLEYRRSFNEQFF. The CDR3 coding sequence is TGCGCCAGCAGCCTAGAATATAGGAGATCTTTCAATGAGCAGTTCTTC. This sequence joins TRBV4-3 and TRBJ2-1; unclear D gene. The CDR3 consists of 16 residues. Germline CDR1 LGHNA, CDR2 YSLEER. The V end was cut by 4 bases, the J end by 6 bases, with 19 bases between.

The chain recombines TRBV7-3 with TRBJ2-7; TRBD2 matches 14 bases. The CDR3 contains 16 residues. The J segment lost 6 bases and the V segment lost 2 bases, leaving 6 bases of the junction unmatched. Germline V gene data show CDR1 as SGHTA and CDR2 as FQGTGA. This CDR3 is CASSLPTSGRAGEQYF. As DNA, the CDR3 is TGTGCCAGCAGCTTACCGACTAGCGGGAGGGCCGGCGAGCAGTACTTC.

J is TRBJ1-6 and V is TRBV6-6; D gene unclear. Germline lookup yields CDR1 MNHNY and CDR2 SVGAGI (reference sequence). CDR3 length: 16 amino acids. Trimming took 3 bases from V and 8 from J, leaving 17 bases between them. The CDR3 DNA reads TGTGCCAGCAGTTATGGTCCCGACGGGGTTTATTCACCCCTCCACTTT. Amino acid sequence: CASSYGPDGVYSPLHF.

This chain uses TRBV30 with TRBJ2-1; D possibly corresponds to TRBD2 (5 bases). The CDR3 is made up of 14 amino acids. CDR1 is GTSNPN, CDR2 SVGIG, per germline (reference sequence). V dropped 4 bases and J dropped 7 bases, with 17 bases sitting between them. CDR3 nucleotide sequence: TGTGCCTGGAAGTTGTTAAGAGGGAGTAATGAGCAGTTCTTC. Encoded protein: CAWKLLRGSNEQFF.

The DNA of the CDR3 is TGTGCCAGCAGCCGAAAGACTAGCGGGGGGGATCGTAGCACAGATACGCAGTATTTT. Translating it yields CASSRKTSGGDRSTDTQYF. The J gene is TRBJ2-3, the V gene TRBV11-3; 14 nucleotides align to TRBD2. The ends lost 5 bases at V and 0 bases at J; junction bases unmatched: 10. Per the germline V gene, CDR1 is SGHNT and CDR2 is YENEEA. The CDR3 consists of 19 residues.

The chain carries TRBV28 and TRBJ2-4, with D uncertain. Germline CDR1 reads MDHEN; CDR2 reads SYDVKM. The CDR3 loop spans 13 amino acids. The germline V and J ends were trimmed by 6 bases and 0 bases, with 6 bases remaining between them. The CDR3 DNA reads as TGTGCCAGCAGGGAGTCAGCCAAAAACATTCAGTACTTC. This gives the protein CASRESAKNIQYF. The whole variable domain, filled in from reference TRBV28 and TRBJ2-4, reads DVKVTQSSRYLVKRTGEKVFLECVQDMDHENMFWYRQDPGLGLRLIYFSYDVKMKEKGDIPEGYSVSREKKERFSLILESASTNQTSMYLCASRESAKNIQYFGAGTRLSVL.

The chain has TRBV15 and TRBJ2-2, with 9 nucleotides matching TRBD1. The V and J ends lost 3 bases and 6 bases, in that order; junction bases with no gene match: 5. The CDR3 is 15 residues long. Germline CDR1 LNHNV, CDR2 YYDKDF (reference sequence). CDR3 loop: CATSSRDRVSGELFF. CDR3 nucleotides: TGTGCCACCAGCAGTAGGGACAGGGTGTCCGGGGAGCTGTTTTTT.